One and the same sample provided the 26 T cell receptor beta chains below, sequenced in a study of cytomegalovirus exposure and HLA in healthy donors. The PCR used 60 Vbeta and 13 Jbeta primers. TCRdb's copy holds only in-frame clones and misses some; the assay was immunoSEQ multiplex PCR. This listing includes 170,000 or so clones. Source material: PBMCs. The origin of the receptors is a man aged 25 to 40 in good health and CMV-seronegative.

Of note for this clone: Different DNA sequences within this sample yield the same CDR3. The chain employs TRBV5-1 and TRBJ1-2; the match to TRBD1 covers 9 bases. The CDR3 is 15 amino acids. Trimming took 0 bases from V and 4 from J; bases not matched to a gene: 4. Looked up from germline, CDR1 is SGHRS and CDR2 is YFSETQ. The CDR3 DNA sequence: TGCGCCAGCAGCTTGGTAACAGGGGGCGTCTATGGCTACACCTTC. Translation gives CASSLVTGGVYGYTF.

The chain combines TRBV28 with TRBJ1-3; unclear D gene. The V end lost 6 bases, the J end lost 0 bases, and 9 bases lay between the germline ends. This CDR3 is 14 amino acids long. Germline loops: CDR1 MDHEN, CDR2 SYDVKM. The CDR3 here is CASSPGISGNTIYF. In DNA, the CDR3 is TGTGCCAGCAGCCCAGGAATCTCTGGAAACACCATATATTTT.

The genes are TRBV6-1 and TRBJ1-1, with D possibly matching TRBD1 (6 bases). With 2 bases removed from V and 6 bases from J, the gap between germline ends came to 16 bases. The V gene's germline CDR1 is MNHNS and CDR2 SASEGT. The CDR3 sequence is 15 residues long. The CDR3 spells CASSEIGGQFSEAFF. The CDR3 bases are TGTGCCAGCAGTGAAATCGGGGGGCAATTCTCTGAAGCTTTCTTT.

This chain uses TRBV10-3 with TRBJ1-2, with TRBD1 matching 10 bases. Germline V gene sequence: CDR1 ENHRY, CDR2 SYGVKD. This CDR3 contains 17 residues. Germline trimming cut 6 bases from V and 6 bases from J; bases unmatched to any gene: 16. CDR3 in DNA: TGTGCCATCAGCGGAGGCCCAGGGACAGGGGTTGTCGATGGCTACACCTTC. As protein: CAISGGPGTGVVDGYTF.

This sequence joins TRBV11-3 and TRBJ2-1; TRBD2 aligns across 7 bases. The germline CDR1 and CDR2 sequences are SGHNT and YENEEA. The CDR3 sequence is 14 residues long. V shed 1 base and J 5 bases; nucleotides not matched to a gene: 2. The DNA for the CDR3 is TGTGCCAGCAGCTTAGGCGGGAGCCACAATGAGCAGTTCTTC. Translation: CASSLGGSHNEQFF.

The V and J genes are TRBV7-9 and TRBJ1-2; D is ambiguous. Germline loops: CDR1 SEHNR, CDR2 FQNEAQ (reference sequence). The V gene lost 1 base and the J gene lost 2 bases, with 5 bases spanning the gap. The CDR3 length is 13 residues. The CDR3 is CASSLGGNYGYTF. The CDR3 nucleotides read TGTGCCAGCAGCTTAGGAGGGAACTATGGCTACACCTTC.

The chain combines TRBV28 with TRBJ2-7; D unclear. CDR1 and CDR2 from the germline V gene are MDHEN and SYDVKM. V lost 3 bases and J lost 4, with 13 bases in between. The CDR3 consists of 14 residues. For the CDR3, the DNA is TGTGCCAGCAGTTTCACCCCCACATTGTACGAGCAGTACTTC. It specifies CASSFTPTLYEQYF. Combining the CDR3 with reference TRBV28 and TRBJ2-7 gives the whole variable domain DVKVTQSSRYLVKRTGEKVFLECVQDMDHENMFWYRQDPGLGLRLIYFSYDVKMKEKGDIPEGYSVSREKKERFSLILESASTNQTSMYLCASSFTPTLYEQYFGPGTRLTVT.

This chain uses TRBV7-9 with TRBJ1-2, with D unclear. The germline gives CDR1 SEHNR, CDR2 FQNEAQ (reference sequence). Trimming shortened V by 2 bases and J by 6 bases, and 13 bases separated the two germline ends. The CDR3 contains 14 residues. In DNA form, the CDR3 reads TGTGCCAGCAGCTTAACCACAGCGGGAAATGGCTACACCTTC. It is translated as CASSLTTAGNGYTF.

V gene TRBV12-5 combines with J gene TRBJ2-7; a weak D match, TRBD2 (5 bases). Germline CDR1 and CDR2: LGHNT and FRNRAP. Trimming removed 6 bases at V and 1 base at J, with 19 bases between. The CDR3 totals 16 residues. CDR3 loop: CASGTGSWESSYEQYF. CDR3 nucleotides: TGTGCTAGTGGCACGGGATCCTGGGAAAGTTCCTACGAGCAGTACTTC.

V gene TRBV28 combines with J gene TRBJ1-3, with 8 bases aligning to TRBD1. The junction had 1 base not matched to a gene; V was cut back by 3 bases and J by 0 bases. This CDR3 spans 15 amino acids. CDR1 is MDHEN, CDR2 SYDVKM, per germline. In nucleotides, the CDR3 is TGTGCCAGCAGTTTCAGGGGGCCCTCTGGAAACACCATATATTTT. Translated, it gives CASSFRGPSGNTIYF.

This rearrangement joins TRBV10-3 to TRBJ1-4, with D maybe TRBD1 (6 bases). V lost 6 bases to trimming and J lost 0 bases, with 14 bases between them. This CDR3 contains 16 residues. In germline, CDR1 is ENHRY, CDR2 SYGVKD. The CDR3 spells CAIRGGEGATNEKLFF. The CDR3 DNA reads as TGTGCCATCAGAGGGGGGGAAGGGGCAACTAATGAAAAACTGTTTTTT.

The chain uses TRBV7-8 and TRBJ2-1, with TRBD2 matching 9 bases. Germline lookup yields CDR1 SGHVS and CDR2 FQNEAQ. V dropped 6 bases and J dropped 10; count of bases not matched to a gene: 10. The CDR3 is made up of 14 amino acids. CDR3 sequence: CASRILAGAGEQFF. CDR3 nucleotide sequence: TGTGCCAGCAGAATCTTAGCGGGAGCTGGGGAGCAGTTCTTC.

The chain employs TRBV5-4 and TRBJ2-1, with TRBD2 identical over 7 bases. V lost 4 bases to trimming and J lost 0 bases; unmatched junction nucleotides: 4. The CDR3 is made up of 15 amino acids. In germline, CDR1 is SGHNT, CDR2 YYREEE (reference sequence). Here the CDR3 reads CASSPSGFSYNEQFF. In nucleotides, the CDR3 is TGTGCCAGCAGCCCTAGCGGTTTCTCCTACAATGAGCAGTTCTTC.

The chain is built from TRBV5-1 and TRBJ2-7, with a possible D match to TRBD1 (5 bases). V was cut by 0 bases and J by 6 bases, with 10 bases left in between. Germline CDR1 reads SGHRS; CDR2 reads YFSETQ. This CDR3 is built from 13 residues. CDR3 sequence: CASSLAGFSEQYF. CDR3 bases: TGCGCCAGCAGCTTGGCAGGGTTCAGCGAGCAGTACTTC.

The chain joins TRBV12-1 to TRBJ1-2; TRBD1 is taken as the D call from the table, unchecked against the DNA. TRBV12-1 is a pseudogene locus. The CDR3 loop spans 13 amino acids. This CDR3 reads CASSTTPMYGYTF. The DNA for the CDR3 is TGTGCCAGCAGTACCACACCGATGTATGGCTACACCTTC.

The chain recombines TRBV6-1 with TRBJ2-1; TRBD2 aligns across 9 bases. This CDR3 spans 15 amino acids. The germline gives CDR1 MNHNS, CDR2 SASEGT. Trimming removed 4 bases from V and 10 bases from J; junction bases left unmatched: 11. The CDR3 loop is CASSGVAGEGNEQFF. The CDR3 nucleotides are TGTGCCAGCAGTGGGGTAGCGGGAGAGGGTAACGAGCAGTTCTTC.

The chain joins TRBV6-5 to TRBJ1-1, with a possible D match to TRBD1 (5 bases). V was pared by 0 bases and J by 2 bases, with 10 bases between. The CDR3 extends over 15 amino acids. Germline lookup yields CDR1 MNHEY and CDR2 SVGAGI. The CDR3 protein is CASSYSPGGNTEAFF. The DNA for the CDR3 is TGTGCCAGCAGTTACTCCCCCGGGGGAAACACTGAAGCTTTCTTT.

The J gene is TRBJ2-5, the V gene TRBV15; 7 bases line up with TRBD1. CDR1 and CDR2 from the germline V gene are LNHNV and YYDKDF (reference sequence). Trimming removed 0 bases from V and 1 base from J; junction bases left unmatched: 2. This CDR3 comprises 15 residues. CDR3 sequence reads: CATSRDWTGQETQYF. The CDR3 DNA reads TGTGCCACCAGCAGAGATTGGACAGGCCAAGAGACCCAGTACTTC.

The chain links TRBV4-1 to TRBJ2-4; no clear D. The V and J ends lost 1 base and 8 bases respectively, with 15 bases between them. Germline V CDR1 and CDR2: MGHRA, YSYEKL. The CDR3 sequence is 15 residues long. This CDR3 is CASSQVGWNSDIQYF. The CDR3, as DNA: TGCGCCAGCAGCCAAGTCGGGTGGAATTCGGACATTCAGTACTTC.

The chain couples TRBV4-3 to TRBJ1-2, with TRBD1 matching 8 bases. The germline V gene has CDR1 LGHNA and CDR2 YSLEER. The CDR3 totals 15 residues. V was pared by 3 bases and J by 7 bases, with 10 bases of the junction left unmatched. CDR3 sequence reads: CASSQRTGKERGYTF. The DNA for the CDR3 is TGCGCCAGCAGCCAGAGGACAGGGAAGGAGCGTGGCTACACCTTC.

As concerns this clone: Other DNA sequences in the sample encode the same CDR3. V and J are TRBV7-9 and TRBJ1-2; D is ambiguous. Per germline, CDR1 SEHNR and CDR2 FQNEAQ (reference sequence). The CDR3 is made up of 13 amino acids. The V gene lost 1 base and the J gene lost 4 bases, with 7 bases spanning the gap. The DNA for the CDR3 is TGTGCCAGCAGCTTAGGCGCCGGCTATGGCTACACCTTC. This translates into CASSLGAGYGYTF.

The chain combines TRBV28 with TRBJ2-5; 9 nucleotides line up with TRBD1. With the DNA end fitting TRBJ2-7 better, the J assignment may be wrong. Per the germline V gene, CDR1 is MDHEN and CDR2 is SYDVKM. This CDR3 region has 16 residues. This CDR3 is CASSLQGDRAIYEQYF. CDR3 coding DNA: TGTGCCAGCAGTCTTCAGGGGGACAGGGCTATATACGAGCAGTACTTC.

The genes are TRBV5-1 and TRBJ1-1; 9 bases are a match to TRBD1. After removal of 4 bases from V and 8 bases from J, the junction contained 9 bases not matched to a gene. This CDR3 has 14 amino acids. Germline V gene sequence: CDR1 SGHRS, CDR2 YFSETQ. The CDR3 loop is CASSITGGTLEAFF. In nucleotides, the CDR3 is TGCGCCAGCAGCATAACAGGGGGCACGCTCGAAGCTTTCTTT.

The chain has TRBV19 and TRBJ1-2, with D possibly being TRBD1 (6 bases). The CDR3 has 14 amino acids. V lost 7 bases and J 4 bases, leaving 16 bases between the germline ends. Per the germline V gene, CDR1 is LNHDA and CDR2 is SQIVND (reference sequence). The CDR3: CASTEQGWGYGYTF. The CDR3 region has the DNA TGTGCCAGTACTGAACAGGGTTGGGGCTATGGCTACACCTTC.

The chain is built from TRBV19 and TRBJ2-1; the D is unclear. The CDR3 has 16 amino acids. In germline, CDR1 is LNHDA, CDR2 SQIVND (reference sequence). The V end was cut by 3 bases, the J end by 0 bases, with 12 bases between. The CDR3 reads CASSMVAISSYNEQFF. CDR3 coding DNA: TGTGCCAGTAGTATGGTTGCGATTAGCTCCTACAATGAGCAGTTCTTC.

The V call is TRBV19, the J call TRBJ2-5; 7 bases agree with TRBD1. The CDR3 is 13 amino acids. V trimming: 9 bases; J trimming: 1 base; junction bases outside the gene matches: 5. CDR1 LNHDA and CDR2 SQIVND come from the germline V gene (reference sequence). The DNA of the CDR3 is TGTGCCAGCCAGGACAGGCCCCAAGAGACCCAGTACTTC. Its translation is CASQDRPQETQYF.